The following is a T cell receptor (beta chain) sequence with its context. This sample is part of a study of blood T cell repertoires in COVID-19. Overall study context: Donors in the United States, Italy and Spain gave samples during acute or convalescent COVID-19. In each case, the material was cDNA or gDNA derived from T cells, B-cell-depleted T cells, or PBMCs.

Trimming shortened V by 0 bases and J by 0 bases, and 7 bases separated the two germline ends. In germline, CDR1 is ENHRY, CDR2 SYGVKD. The CDR3 contains 15 residues. In the authors' workflow: Nucleated cell counts were estimated from reference gene primer amplification. The repertoire was sequenced with immunoSEQ multiplex PCR; TCRdb's copy has only in-frame clones and lacks some. The DNA was the basis for D and trimming; V, J and clone size are from that table. Of approximately 130,000 clones listed, approximately 86% are singletons. What was sequenced was peripheral blood. The sequence was collected from a woman between 50 and 59 years old who had recovered from COVID-19. The chain links TRBV10-3 to TRBJ2-3, with no clear D. The CDR3 region has the DNA TGTGCCATCAGTGAGTCGTGGCGGAGCACAGATACGCAGTATTTT. Protein sequence: CAISESWRSTDTQYF.